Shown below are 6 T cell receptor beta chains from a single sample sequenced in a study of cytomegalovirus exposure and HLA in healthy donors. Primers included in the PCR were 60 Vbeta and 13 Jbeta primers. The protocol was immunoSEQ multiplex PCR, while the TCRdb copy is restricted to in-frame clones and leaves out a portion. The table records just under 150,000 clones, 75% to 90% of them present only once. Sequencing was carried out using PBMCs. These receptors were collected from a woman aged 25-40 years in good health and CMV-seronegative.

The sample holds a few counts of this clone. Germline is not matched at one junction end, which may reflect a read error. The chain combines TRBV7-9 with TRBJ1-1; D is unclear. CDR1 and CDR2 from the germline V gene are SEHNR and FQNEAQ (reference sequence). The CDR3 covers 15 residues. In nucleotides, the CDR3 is TGTTCCAGCAGCCCTTATGGGCAGTTGAACACTGAAGCTTTCTTT. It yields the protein CSSSPYGQLNTEAFF.

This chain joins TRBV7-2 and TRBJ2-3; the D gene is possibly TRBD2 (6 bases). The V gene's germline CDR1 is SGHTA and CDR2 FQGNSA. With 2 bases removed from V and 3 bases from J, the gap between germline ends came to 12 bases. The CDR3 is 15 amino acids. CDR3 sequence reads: CASSLRGIRTDTQYF. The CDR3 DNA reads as TGTGCCAGCAGCTTACGCGGGATTAGGACAGATACGCAGTATTTT.

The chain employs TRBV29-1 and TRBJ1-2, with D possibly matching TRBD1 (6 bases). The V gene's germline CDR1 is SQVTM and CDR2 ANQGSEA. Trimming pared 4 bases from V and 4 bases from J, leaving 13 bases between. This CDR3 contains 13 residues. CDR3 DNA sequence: TGCAGCGTTGTACAGGGATCGGGCTATGGCTACACCTTC. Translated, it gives CSVVQGSGYGYTF.

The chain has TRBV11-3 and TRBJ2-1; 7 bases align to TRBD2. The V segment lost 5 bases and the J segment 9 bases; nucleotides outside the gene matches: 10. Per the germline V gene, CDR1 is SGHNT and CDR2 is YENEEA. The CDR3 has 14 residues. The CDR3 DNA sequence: TGTGCCAGCAGCCCGAGCCCGGGGAGGGGTGAGCAGTTCTTC. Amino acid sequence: CASSPSPGRGEQFF.

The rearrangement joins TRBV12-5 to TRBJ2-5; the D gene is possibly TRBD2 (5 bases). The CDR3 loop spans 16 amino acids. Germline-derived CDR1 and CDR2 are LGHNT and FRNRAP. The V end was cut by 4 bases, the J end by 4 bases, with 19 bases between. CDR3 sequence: CASGSIHGELVETQYF. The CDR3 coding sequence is TGTGCTAGTGGTTCCATTCACGGGGAATTGGTAGAGACCCAGTACTTC.

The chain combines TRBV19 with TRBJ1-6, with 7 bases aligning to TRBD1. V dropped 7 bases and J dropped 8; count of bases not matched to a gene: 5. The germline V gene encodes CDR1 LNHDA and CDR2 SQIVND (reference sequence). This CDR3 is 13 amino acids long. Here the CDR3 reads CASTTGADSPLHF. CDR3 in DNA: TGTGCCAGTACCACAGGGGCGGATTCACCCCTCCACTTT. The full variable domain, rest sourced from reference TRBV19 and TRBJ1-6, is DGGITQSPKYLFRKEGQNVTLSCEQNLNHDAMYWYRQDPGQGLRLIYYSQIVNDFQKGDIAEGYSVSREKKESFPLTVTSAQKNPTAFYLCASTTGADSPLHFGNGTRLTVT.